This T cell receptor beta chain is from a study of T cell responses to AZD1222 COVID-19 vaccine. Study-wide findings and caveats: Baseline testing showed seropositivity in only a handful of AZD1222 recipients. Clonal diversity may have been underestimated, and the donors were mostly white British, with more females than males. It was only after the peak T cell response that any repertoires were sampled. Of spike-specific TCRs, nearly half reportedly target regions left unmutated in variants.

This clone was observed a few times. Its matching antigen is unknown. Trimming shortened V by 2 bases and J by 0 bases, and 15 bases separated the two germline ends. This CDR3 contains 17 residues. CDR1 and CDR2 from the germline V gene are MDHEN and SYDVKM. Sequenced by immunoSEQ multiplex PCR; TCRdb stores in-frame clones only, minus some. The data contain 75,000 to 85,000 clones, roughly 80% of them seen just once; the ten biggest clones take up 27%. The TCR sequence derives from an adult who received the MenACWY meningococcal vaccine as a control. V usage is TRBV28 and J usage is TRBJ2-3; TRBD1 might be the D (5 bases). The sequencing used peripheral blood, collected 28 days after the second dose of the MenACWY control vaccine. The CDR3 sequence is CASSLRSQATSTDTQYF. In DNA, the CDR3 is TGTGCCAGCAGTTTAAGGTCACAGGCCACTAGCACAGATACGCAGTATTTT.